These T cell receptor beta chains were read from a single sample in a study of CD8+CD57+ T cells in acquired aplastic anemia. TCRdb redid the calling of the reads with MiXCR, one entry per CDR3 protein. Of about 210,000 distinct CDR3 sequences listed, around 32% were seen once; the top ten hold roughly 1.1%. Sequencing was performed on sorted CD4+, CD8+, or CD8+CD57+ T cells (not recorded which) from PBMCs. The source of these receptors is a human donor in good health, serving as a control. The CDR3 runs from the conserved cysteine through the conserved F or W. A D gene is named only where the DNA matches it firmly. Only part of the rows carry a size: once, few, many, or a class if the clone is expanded.

d_gene | v_gene | abundance | CDR3aa
. | TRBV7-8 | many | CASSLERDQPQHF
. | TRBV3-1 | few | CASSQGLGWDRKLVEQYF
TRBD1 | TRBV7-2 | . | CASSSTAGTERRYF
TRBD1 | TRBV5-4 | few | CASSLKTRGFYEQYF
. | TRBV20-1 | many | CSATRAMGETQYF
. | TRBV5-1 | few | CASASLGSNEKLFF
TRBD1 | TRBV9 | once | CASSVAQGWQETQYF
. | TRBV4-2 | . | CASSRDTSKVLFSYNEQFF
TRBD1 | TRBV12-3/TRBV12-4 | . | CASNLRGRGTEAFF
TRBD1 | TRBV6-1 | few | CASINRGFSSYNEQFF
. | TRBV7-2 | . | CASSLSSAGTGELFF
. | TRBV29-1 | . | CSVPGDRYGYTF
. | TRBV20-1 | . | CSARVSAPSSYNEQFF
TRBD2 | TRBV11-2 | few | CASTPGLRGKSYNEQFF
. | TRBV6-5 | many | CASSWGPTYEQYF
TRBD1 | TRBV5-1 | many | CASSWDRGRPDTQYF
TRBD1 | TRBV6-1 | few | CASSEDRGVYGYTF
TRBD1 | TRBV30 | . | CAWRRTGVYGYTF
. | TRBV6-5 | . | CASSYSVSGSQPQHF
. | TRBV7-2 | many | CASSLGRMNTEAFF
. | TRBV19 | many | CASSITRNYGYTF
. | TRBV6-6 | many | CATAGGTEAFF
. | TRBV7-9 | . | CASSGGSFYGYTF
. | TRBV10-1 | . | CASSDRITGELFF
. | TRBV12-3/TRBV12-4 | . | CASSLRQGSSYKQYF
. | TRBV7-9 | many | CASSSGGGHNEQFF
. | TRBV19 | many | CASSITFGRPDTQYF
. | TRBV20-1 | many | CSAVWQANGYTF
TRBD2 | TRBV20-1 | many | CSAVSGGSTDTQYF
. | TRBV6-2/TRBV6-3 | few | CASSDHVLDTEAFF
. | TRBV18 | . | CASSPPRGGDYGYTF
TRBD1 | TRBV12-3/TRBV12-4 | . | CASSFRIRFRQGDRNQPQHF
. | TRBV2 | few | CASSEIGQPQHF
TRBD1 | TRBV2 | many | CASRERTGNTEAFF
TRBD1 | TRBV18 | . | CASSPTGTALEAFF
TRBD1 | TRBV4-1 | many | CASSQGQGWFGYTF
TRBD2 | TRBV2 | few | CASSLGRGVGEQYF
TRBD1 | TRBV6-1 | many | CASSTGGYEQYF
TRBD1 | TRBV27 | many | CASRANWGDRNYEQYF
. | TRBV19 | few | CASKGRENSPLHF
. | TRBV20-1 | . | CSADYVPGPGYTF
. | TRBV6-1 | . | CASRRSVYNEQFF
. | TRBV5-1 | many | CASKLRESQETQYF
TRBD2 | TRBV7-2 | many | CASSLAGGFAYEQYF
. | TRBV7-8 | many | CASSFNSRWASEKFF
TRBD1 | TRBV29-1 | many | CSVGTGEGTEAFF
. | TRBV2 | . | CASTPQGVSLGYF
. | TRBV19 | many | CASSPYLSWGDYGYTF
TRBD2 | TRBV19 | many | CATSRWGTSSYEQYF
TRBD1 | TRBV20-1 | once | CSATSLPGQGGNQPQHF
TRBD2 | TRBV7-2 | once | CASSGTSGGTGELFF
TRBD2 | TRBV24-1 | many | CATSDSRTSGRNEQYF